The present T cell receptor beta chain was sequenced within a study of regulatory T cells in long-lasting Graves disease. About the research overall: The antithyroid drugs taken by newly diagnosed Graves' patients had been used for under 3 months. Study results and limitations: Newly diagnosed disease favored TRBV20-1 and TRBJ2-1 over persistent disease.

This clonotype showed up just once. The antigen remains undetermined. V gave up 4 bases and J gave up 4 bases, with 17 bases separating them. This CDR3 has 15 amino acids. Germline CDR1 and CDR2: SGDLS and YYNGEE. HTBI primers from iRepertoire and Arm-PCR of CDR3 regions yielded the TCR beta libraries. Via MiXCR, TCRdb re-called the multiplex PCR reads, giving one row per CDR3 protein. The sample yields hundreds of thousands of distinct CDR3 sequences, 15% to 20% seen once. Time point denoted: newly diagnosed GD, antithyroid drugs for less than 3 months. The TCR library was made from RNA extracted from PBMCs. These data also formed part of another study, on T cells in Graves' hyperthyroidism and ophthalmopathy. From that paper: Model-based prediction identified ophthalmopathy a median 6.5 months prior to its onset.

The sample here was peripheral blood mononuclear cells (PBMCs), taken at new diagnosis, from a patient treated with antithyroid drugs. The J gene is TRBJ1-2, the V gene TRBV9, with a weak D call TRBD1 (6 bases). The clonotype comes from a woman aged 40 to 65 with Graves disease. The CDR3 DNA sequence: TGTGCCAGCAGCCTAGGGGACACGCGACCCTATGGCTACACCTTC. Its protein is CASSLGDTRPYGYTF.